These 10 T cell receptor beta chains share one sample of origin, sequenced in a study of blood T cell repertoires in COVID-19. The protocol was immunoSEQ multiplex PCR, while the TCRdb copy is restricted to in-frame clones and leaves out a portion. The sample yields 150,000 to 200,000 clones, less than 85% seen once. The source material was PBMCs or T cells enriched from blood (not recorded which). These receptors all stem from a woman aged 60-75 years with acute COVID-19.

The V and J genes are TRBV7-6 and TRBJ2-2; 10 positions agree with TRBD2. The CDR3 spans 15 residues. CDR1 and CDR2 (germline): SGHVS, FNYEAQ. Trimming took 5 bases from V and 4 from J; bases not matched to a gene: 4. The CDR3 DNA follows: TGTGCCAGCAGCCGAGCGGGAGGGGCCACCGGGGAGCTGTTTTTT. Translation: CASSRAGGATGELFF.

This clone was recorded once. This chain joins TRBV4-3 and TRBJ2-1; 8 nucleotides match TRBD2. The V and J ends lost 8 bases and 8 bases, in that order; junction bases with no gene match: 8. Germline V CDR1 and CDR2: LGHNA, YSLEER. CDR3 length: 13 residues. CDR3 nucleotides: TGCGCCAGCCCCCGCCGGGGGGGCGATGAGCAGTTCTTC. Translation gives CASPRRGGDEQFF.

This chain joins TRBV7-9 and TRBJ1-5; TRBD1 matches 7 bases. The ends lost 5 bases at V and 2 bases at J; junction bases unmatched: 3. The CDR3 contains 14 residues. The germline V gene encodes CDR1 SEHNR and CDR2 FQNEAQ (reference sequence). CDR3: CASSNQGGNQPQHF. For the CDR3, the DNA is TGTGCCAGCAGCAACCAGGGGGGCAATCAGCCCCAGCATTTT.

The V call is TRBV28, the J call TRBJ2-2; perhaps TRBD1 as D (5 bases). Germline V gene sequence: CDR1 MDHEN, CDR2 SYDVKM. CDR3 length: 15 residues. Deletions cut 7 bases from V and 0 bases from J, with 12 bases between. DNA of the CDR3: TGTGCCAGCACCCCCTTAGGGGCGAACACCGGGGAGCTGTTTTTT. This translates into CASTPLGANTGELFF.

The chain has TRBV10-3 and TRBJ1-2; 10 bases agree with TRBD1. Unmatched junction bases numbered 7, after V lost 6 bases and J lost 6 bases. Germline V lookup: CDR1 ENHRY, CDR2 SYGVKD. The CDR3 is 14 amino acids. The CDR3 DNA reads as TGTGCCATCAGCCCCCAAGGGACAGGGGATGGCTACACCTTC. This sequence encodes CAISPQGTGDGYTF.

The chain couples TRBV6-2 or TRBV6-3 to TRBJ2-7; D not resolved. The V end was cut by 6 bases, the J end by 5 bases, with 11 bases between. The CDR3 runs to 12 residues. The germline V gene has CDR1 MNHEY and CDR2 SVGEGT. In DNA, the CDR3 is TGTGCCAGCAGCTCAACTATGAACGAGCAGTACTTC. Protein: CASSSTMNEQYF.

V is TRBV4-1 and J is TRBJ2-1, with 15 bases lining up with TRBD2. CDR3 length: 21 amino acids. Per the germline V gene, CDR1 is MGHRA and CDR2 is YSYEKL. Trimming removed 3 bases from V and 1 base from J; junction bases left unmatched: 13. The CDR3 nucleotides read TGCGCCAGCAGCCATTGGGGACTAGCGGGAGGCCCGCGCGGGTCCTACAATGAGCAGTTCTTC. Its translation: CASSHWGLAGGPRGSYNEQFF.

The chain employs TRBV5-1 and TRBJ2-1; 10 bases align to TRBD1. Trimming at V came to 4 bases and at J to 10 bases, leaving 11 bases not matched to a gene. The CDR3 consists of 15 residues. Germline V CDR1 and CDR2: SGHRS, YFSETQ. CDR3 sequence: CASSPSGTGVYEQFF. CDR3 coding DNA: TGCGCCAGCAGCCCCTCCGGGACAGGGGTTTACGAGCAGTTCTTC.

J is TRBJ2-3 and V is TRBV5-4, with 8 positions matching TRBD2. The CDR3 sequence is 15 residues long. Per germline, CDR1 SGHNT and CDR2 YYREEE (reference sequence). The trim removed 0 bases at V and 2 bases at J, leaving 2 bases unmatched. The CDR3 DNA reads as TGTGCCAGCAGCTTGGGACTAGCGATCACAGATACGCAGTATTTT. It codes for CASSLGLAITDTQYF. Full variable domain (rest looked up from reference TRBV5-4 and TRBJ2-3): ETGVTQSPTHLIKTRGQQVTLRCSSQSGHNTVSWYQQALGQGPQFIFQYYREEENGRGNFPPRFSGLQFPNYSSELNVNALELDDSALYLCASSLGLAITDTQYFGPGTRLTVL.

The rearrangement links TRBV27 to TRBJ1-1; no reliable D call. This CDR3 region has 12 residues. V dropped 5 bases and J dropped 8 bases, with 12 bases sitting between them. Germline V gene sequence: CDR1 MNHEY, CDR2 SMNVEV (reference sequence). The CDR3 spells CASSPLGGEAFF. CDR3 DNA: TGTGCCAGCAGTCCCCTCGGCGGGGAAGCTTTCTTT.